This TCR beta chain is drawn from a study of T-cell reconstitution after alpha-beta-depleted transplantation in children. Per germline, CDR1 MNHEY and CDR2 SVGEGT. Trimming took off 6 bases at V and 4 bases at J, with 21 bases between the two ends. CDR3 length equals 16 residues. This clonotype was observed many times. Researchers prepared the TCRbeta library using unique molecular identifiers, the study reports. TCRdb recomputed calls from the PCR reads with MiXCR, one row per CDR3 protein. The sample carries about 640,000 distinct CDR3 sequences, over 15% recorded once. The sample consisted of PBMCs from the stem cell graft donor, taken from the stem cell graft. This clonotype was obtained from a human donor who donated a stem cell graft to a child with acute myeloid leukemia. This chain joins TRBV6-2 or TRBV6-3 and TRBJ1-1, with D unclear. The CDR3 bases are TGTGCCAGCAGCCTGGCGCGCCGGGGAACCCGCACTGAAGCTTTCTTT. Amino acids: CASSLARRGTRTEAFF.